The rows below give T cell receptor beta chains drawn from one sample of a study of blood T cell repertoires in COVID-19. Sequencing used immunoSEQ multiplex PCR; TCRdb keeps in-frame clones, though not all of them. The sample contains about 94,000 clones, about four fifths of which appear only once. Sequencing input: peripheral blood. The receptors come from a human donor in a cohort sampled during active COVID-19. CDR3s include the opening cysteine and the closing phenylalanine or tryptophan. Fields, in order: J gene, V gene, D gene, clone size, CDR3 DNA, CDR3 protein. The D gene is left open where the match is weak. Rows give clone size only sometimes, using once, few, many, or a class for an expanded clone.

j_call: TRBJ2-7
v_call: TRBV28
d_call: TRBD1
clone_size: NA
cdr3_nt: TGTGCCAGCAGAACCTTGGGGGGACAGGGTACGGCGGTGAACGCCTACGAGCAGTACTTC
cdr3_aa: CASRTLGGQGTAVNAYEQYF

j_call: TRBJ2-7
v_call: TRBV5-1
d_call: TRBD2
clone_size: NA
cdr3_nt: TGCGCCAGCAGCTCCGGAGGGCTAGCGGCGACCTACGAGCAGTACTTC
cdr3_aa: CASSSGGLAATYEQYF

j_call: TRBJ1-2
v_call: TRBV3-1/TRBV3-2
d_call: TRBD1
clone_size: NA
cdr3_nt: TGTGCCAGCAGCCAAGTAGGGGGCGACTATGGCTACACCTTC
cdr3_aa: CASSQVGGDYGYTF

j_call: TRBJ2-5
v_call: TRBV28
d_call: TRBD1
clone_size: NA
cdr3_nt: TGTGCCAGCAGGACAGGGGGAAGAGAGACCCAGTACTTC
cdr3_aa: CASRTGGRETQYF

j_call: TRBJ2-3
v_call: TRBV7-2
d_call: TRBD2
clone_size: NA
cdr3_nt: TGTGCCAGCAGCTTCTCCGGGGGGGACACAGATACGCAGTATTTT
cdr3_aa: CASSFSGGDTDTQYF

j_call: TRBJ2-7
v_call: TRBV12-3/TRBV12-4
d_call: NA
clone_size: NA
cdr3_nt: TGTGCCAGCTCTTATGGGAGATACGAGCAGTACTTC
cdr3_aa: CASSYGRYEQYF

j_call: TRBJ2-3
v_call: TRBV6-5
d_call: NA
clone_size: NA
cdr3_nt: TGTGCCAGCAGAGGGGGGGATACTAGCACAGATACGCAGTATTTT
cdr3_aa: CASRGGDTSTDTQYF

j_call: TRBJ2-7
v_call: TRBV7-9
d_call: TRBD2
clone_size: NA
cdr3_nt: TGTGCCAGCAGCTTTCGGACTAGCGGCTACGAGCAGTACTTC
cdr3_aa: CASSFRTSGYEQYF

j_call: TRBJ1-2
v_call: TRBV28
d_call: NA
clone_size: NA
cdr3_nt: TGTGCCAGCAGTTTCAGGGGAACGTCTAACTATGGCTACACCTTC
cdr3_aa: CASSFRGTSNYGYTF

j_call: TRBJ1-2
v_call: TRBV6-1
d_call: NA
clone_size: NA
cdr3_nt: TGTGCCAGCAGTGAATCGGGGGATAGTGGCTACACCTTC
cdr3_aa: CASSESGDSGYTF

j_call: TRBJ1-1
v_call: TRBV6-5
d_call: TRBD1
clone_size: NA
cdr3_nt: TGTGCCCTAGACAGGGGCAATACAAACACTGAAGCTTTCTTT
cdr3_aa: CALDRGNTNTEAFF

j_call: TRBJ2-7
v_call: TRBV29-1
d_call: NA
clone_size: NA
cdr3_nt: TGCAGCACCCTTTTGGGGGCAGACGTGCAGTACTTC
cdr3_aa: CSTLLGADVQYF

j_call: TRBJ1-3
v_call: TRBV18
d_call: NA
clone_size: NA
cdr3_nt: TGTGCCAGCTCTCCTAATTACGCTGGAAACACCATATATTTT
cdr3_aa: CASSPNYAGNTIYF

j_call: TRBJ2-7
v_call: TRBV28
d_call: NA
clone_size: NA
cdr3_nt: TGTGCCAGCAGTTTCGAAGGGGTCGACTACGAGCAGTACTTC
cdr3_aa: CASSFEGVDYEQYF

j_call: TRBJ1-1
v_call: TRBV27
d_call: NA
clone_size: once
cdr3_nt: TGTGCCAGCAGTTTAACAGGGTATGGCACTGAAGCTTTCTTT
cdr3_aa: CASSLTGYGTEAFF

j_call: TRBJ1-1
v_call: TRBV19
d_call: NA
clone_size: few
cdr3_nt: TGTGCCAGTAGTACAGTGAACACTGAAGCTTTCTTT
cdr3_aa: CASSTVNTEAFF

j_call: TRBJ2-3
v_call: TRBV9
d_call: NA
clone_size: NA
cdr3_nt: TGTGCCAGCAGCGCTAGCCCCAACACAGATACGCAGTATTTT
cdr3_aa: CASSASPNTDTQYF

j_call: TRBJ2-7
v_call: TRBV6-1
d_call: TRBD2
clone_size: NA
cdr3_nt: TGTGCCAGCAGTGAAGGGAGCGGGAGCTCCTACGAGCAGTACTTC
cdr3_aa: CASSEGSGSSYEQYF

j_call: TRBJ1-1
v_call: TRBV10-3
d_call: TRBD1
clone_size: NA
cdr3_nt: TGTGCCATCAGCCAGGGACAGGGGGCTGAAGCTTTCTTT
cdr3_aa: CAISQGQGAEAFF

j_call: TRBJ1-5
v_call: TRBV3-1/TRBV3-2
d_call: TRBD1
clone_size: NA
cdr3_nt: TGTGCCAGCAGCCAAGCCCCAGGGGGGGGACAGGGCCAGCCCCAGCATTTT
cdr3_aa: CASSQAPGGGQGQPQHF

j_call: TRBJ1-4
v_call: TRBV11-2
d_call: TRBD1
clone_size: NA
cdr3_nt: TGTGCCAGCAGCACCGGGGACAGGTCGCGAGAAAAACTGTTTTTT
cdr3_aa: CASSTGDRSREKLFF

j_call: TRBJ2-5
v_call: TRBV28
d_call: NA
clone_size: NA
cdr3_nt: TGTGCCAGCAGAAACGGAGCAGGACGGGGTGAGACCCAGTACTTC
cdr3_aa: CASRNGAGRGETQYF

j_call: TRBJ1-2
v_call: TRBV29-1
d_call: TRBD1
clone_size: NA
cdr3_nt: TGCAGCGGTTGGACAGGGGAGAATTTGGGGTATGGCTACACCTTC
cdr3_aa: CSGWTGENLGYGYTF

j_call: TRBJ2-7
v_call: TRBV7-2
d_call: TRBD1
clone_size: NA
cdr3_nt: TGTGCCAGCAGCTCTGCCGGGACAGGCTATTACGAGCAGTACTTC
cdr3_aa: CASSSAGTGYYEQYF

j_call: TRBJ1-2
v_call: TRBV6-5
d_call: NA
clone_size: few
cdr3_nt: TGTGCCAGCACCCGAAGCTGGGAGCTTAACTATGGCTACACCTTC
cdr3_aa: CASTRSWELNYGYTF

j_call: TRBJ1-4
v_call: TRBV28
d_call: TRBD1
clone_size: once
cdr3_nt: TGTGCCAGCAGATCGGAAGGGGGCATAGAAAAACTGTTTTTT
cdr3_aa: CASRSEGGIEKLFF

j_call: TRBJ2-1
v_call: TRBV5-6
d_call: NA
clone_size: NA
cdr3_nt: TGTGCCAGCACGTTTTTGGGGGGATCCTACAATGAGCAGTTCTTC
cdr3_aa: CASTFLGGSYNEQFF

j_call: TRBJ2-5
v_call: TRBV3-1/TRBV3-2
d_call: TRBD2
clone_size: NA
cdr3_nt: TGTGCCAGCAGCCAAGAGGGGGAACTAGCGGGAGCTGAGGGGGAGACCCAGTACTTC
cdr3_aa: CASSQEGELAGAEGETQYF

j_call: TRBJ2-6
v_call: TRBV19
d_call: NA
clone_size: NA
cdr3_nt: TGTGCCAGTAGTATCCCAGGCCTCTCTGGGGCCAACGTCCTGACTTTC
cdr3_aa: CASSIPGLSGANVLTF

j_call: TRBJ2-5
v_call: TRBV7-2
d_call: TRBD1
clone_size: NA
cdr3_nt: TGTGCCAGCAGGCTAACCCGGGACAGAAAAGAGACCCAGTACTTC
cdr3_aa: CASRLTRDRKETQYF

j_call: TRBJ1-2
v_call: TRBV28
d_call: NA
clone_size: NA
cdr3_nt: TGTGCCAGCAGTTTATTCTCGACAGTAGAAAACTATGGCTACACCTTC
cdr3_aa: CASSLFSTVENYGYTF

j_call: TRBJ1-1
v_call: TRBV5-4
d_call: TRBD1
clone_size: NA
cdr3_nt: TGTGCCAGCAGCTCCCGTGTTGAGGGACAGCGTGAAGCTTTCTTT
cdr3_aa: CASSSRVEGQREAFF

j_call: TRBJ2-1
v_call: TRBV15
d_call: NA
clone_size: once
cdr3_nt: TGTGCCACTAAGGACTGGGGTTGGGATGAGCAGTTCTTC
cdr3_aa: CATKDWGWDEQFF

j_call: TRBJ1-1
v_call: TRBV5-1
d_call: NA
clone_size: NA
cdr3_nt: TGCGCCAGCAGCCCAGGGGTAATGGAAGAAGCTTTCTTT
cdr3_aa: CASSPGVMEEAFF

j_call: TRBJ1-5
v_call: TRBV18
d_call: NA
clone_size: NA
cdr3_nt: TGTGCCAGCTCCCGGACGGTTAGGGGAAGTCAGCCCCAGCATTTT
cdr3_aa: CASSRTVRGSQPQHF

j_call: TRBJ2-3
v_call: TRBV5-1
d_call: TRBD1
clone_size: NA
cdr3_nt: TGCGCCAGCAGTCCTGGACAGGGCACAGATACGCAGTATTTT
cdr3_aa: CASSPGQGTDTQYF

j_call: TRBJ1-3
v_call: TRBV5-1
d_call: NA
clone_size: NA
cdr3_nt: TGCGCCAGCAGCCCCGGACGGGGAATCTCTGGAAACACCATATATTTT
cdr3_aa: CASSPGRGISGNTIYF

j_call: TRBJ2-1
v_call: TRBV7-9
d_call: NA
clone_size: NA
cdr3_nt: TGTGCCAGCAGCTTAGTTGAGGGGGTTGAGCAGTTCTTC
cdr3_aa: CASSLVEGVEQFF

j_call: TRBJ1-4
v_call: TRBV5-1
d_call: NA
clone_size: NA
cdr3_nt: TGCGCCAGCAGCCCGGGGGGTCAGGGCGGGGAAAAACTGTTTTTT
cdr3_aa: CASSPGGQGGEKLFF

j_call: TRBJ2-7
v_call: TRBV6-1
d_call: TRBD1
clone_size: NA
cdr3_nt: TGTGCCAGCAGTGACCAGGGGGTAAAGCAGTACTTC
cdr3_aa: CASSDQGVKQYF

j_call: TRBJ2-3
v_call: TRBV12-3/TRBV12-4
d_call: NA
clone_size: NA
cdr3_nt: TGTGCCAGCAGGCCCGCAGGCACAGATACGCAGTATTTT
cdr3_aa: CASRPAGTDTQYF

j_call: TRBJ2-1
v_call: TRBV6-5
d_call: NA
clone_size: NA
cdr3_nt: TGTGCCAGCAGGCGGACTCAGGCCCGTAATGAGCAGTTCTTC
cdr3_aa: CASRRTQARNEQFF

j_call: TRBJ1-2
v_call: TRBV11-2
d_call: NA
clone_size: few
cdr3_nt: TGTGCCAGCAGCCCCGCACAGGTCAACTATGGCTACACCTTC
cdr3_aa: CASSPAQVNYGYTF

j_call: TRBJ2-5
v_call: TRBV4-2
d_call: TRBD2
clone_size: NA
cdr3_nt: TGTGCCAGCAGCCAAGGACAAGGACTAGGTGCCCAGTACTTC
cdr3_aa: CASSQGQGLGAQYF

j_call: TRBJ2-7
v_call: TRBV3-1/TRBV3-2
d_call: TRBD2
clone_size: few
cdr3_nt: TGTGCCAGCAGCCAGGTAGCGGGAGGTATCGGGGAGCAGTACTTC
cdr3_aa: CASSQVAGGIGEQYF

j_call: TRBJ1-1
v_call: TRBV18
d_call: NA
clone_size: NA
cdr3_nt: TGTGCCAGCTCACGCGGGACTGGGAACACTGAAGCTTTCTTT
cdr3_aa: CASSRGTGNTEAFF

j_call: TRBJ2-2
v_call: TRBV28
d_call: TRBD2
clone_size: NA
cdr3_nt: TGTGCCAGCAGTTTTACACTAGCGGGAGGGTCGAACACCGGGGAGCTGTTTTTT
cdr3_aa: CASSFTLAGGSNTGELFF